This is a list of T cell receptor beta chains from one sample in a study of cytomegalovirus exposure and HLA in healthy donors. The table came from immunoSEQ multiplex PCR; TCRdb's copy has only in-frame clones and leaves some out. This table has about 93,000 clones, about two thirds appearing once. The sequenced sample consisted of PBMCs. All receptors come from a boy younger than 18 in good health and CMV-seropositive. Each CDR3 is given with its conserved first and last residue.

>TRBV6-5|TRBJ2-1|14
CASSYTRGRGEEFF
>TRBV9|TRBJ2-7|14
CASSAHRGLDEQYF
>TRBV4-3|TRBJ1-5|16
CASSQGIPLSNQPQHF
>TRBV5-4|TRBJ2-1|16
CASSSFVGATYNEQFF
>TRBV29-1|TRBJ2-6|19
CSVVVLGQIPRSGANVLTF
>TRBV5-6|TRBJ1-2|15
CASSWGTGNPYGYTF
>TRBV19|TRBJ2-7|15
CASSIQGSATYEQYF
>TRBV19|TRBJ2-1|15
CASSTQLAGEDEQFF
>TRBV6-5|TRBJ1-1|13
CATYGYMNTEAFF
>TRBV9|TRBJ2-6|18
CASSPRDTLRPGANVLTF
>TRBV4-1|TRBJ1-1|16
CASSHKGAGLATEAFF
>TRBV30|TRBJ2-7|13
CACSGQLSSEQYF
>TRBV9|TRBJ2-2|14
CASSASGSTGELFF
>TRBV5-4|TRBJ1-2|14
CASSYTGTAYGYTF
>TRBV7-3|TRBJ2-1|14
CASSASGPYNEQFF
>TRBV29-1|TRBJ2-3|11
CSAGNTDTQYF
>TRBV9|TRBJ2-7|14
CASSGSGSSYEQYF
>TRBV18|TRBJ2-7|16
CASSSSAAGVLNEQYF
>TRBV2|TRBJ1-2|12
CASSEFGDGYTF
>TRBV6-1|TRBJ1-5|16
CASSERRTGVMQPQHF
>TRBV2|TRBJ1-2|13
CASIGRGGARRTF
>TRBV2|TRBJ2-3|12
CASSERADTQYF
>TRBV7-2|TRBJ1-3|15
CASSLGGGTGNTIYF
>TRBV5-4|TRBJ1-2|17
CASSSRDRGGYGYGYTF
>TRBV5-1|TRBJ1-4|17
CASSLDGGPSTNEKLFF
>TRBV7-2|TRBJ2-3|15
CASMLQGARTDTQYF
>TRBV19|TRBJ2-1|13
CASRTSGYNEQFF
>TRBV6-1|TRBJ2-2|12
CASRVRGGELFF
>TRBV30|TRBJ2-3|15
CAWSAGIGDTDTQYF
>TRBV7-8|TRBJ1-5|14
CASSSPGWNQPQHF
>TRBV10-1|TRBJ2-7|14
CARPTQRECYEQYF
>TRBV4-1|TRBJ2-3|14
CASSQASGSDTQYF
>TRBV5-6|TRBJ1-3|16
CASSFGQGAPGNTIYF
>TRBV5-6|TRBJ2-1|17
CASSRRLAGGLYNEQFF
>TRBV25-1|TRBJ2-3|13
CASSGHSTDTQYF
>TRBV4-1|TRBJ1-5|14
CASSQVSRNQPQHF
>TRBV5-1|TRBJ2-6|15
CASSLSRAGANVLTF
>TRBV7-9|TRBJ1-4|17
CASSPRGTGATNEKLFF
>TRBV5-1|TRBJ1-1|14
CASSSTTGSDEAFF
>TRBV5-6|TRBJ1-6|15
CASSWGQGNNSPLHF